The sequence of this T cell receptor (beta chain) was determined in a study of T cells in Graves' hyperthyroidism and ophthalmopathy. Study-level findings and limits: A model built on 13 V-J features separated ophthalmopathy from stable hyperthyroidism. Prediction of ophthalmopathy progression came a median approximately 6 months pre-onset.

The table lists this clonotype with a count of one. The antigen remains undetermined. RNA transcripts gave rise to amplified TCR beta CDR3 regions. TCR CDR3 regions were first amplified by RT-PCR with HTBI primers. TCRdb fed the multiplex PCR reads into MiXCR, producing one record per CDR3 protein. This table has about 290,000 distinct CDR3 sequences, 12% to 15% appearing once. The material sequenced was blood. The receptor was isolated from a woman aged 35 to 49 with Graves' hyperthyroidism.

CDR3 residues: CASSLTGGQGVGQPQHF. The CDR3 DNA sequence: TGTGCCAGCAGTTTAACAGGGGGCCAGGGGGTAGGACAGCCCCAGCATTTT. The rearrangement uses TRBV28 and TRBJ1-5, with TRBD1 identical over 9 bases. CDR1 MDHEN and CDR2 SYDVKM come from the germline V gene. The CDR3 contains 17 residues. The J segment lost 7 bases and the V segment lost 2 bases, leaving 12 bases of the junction unmatched.